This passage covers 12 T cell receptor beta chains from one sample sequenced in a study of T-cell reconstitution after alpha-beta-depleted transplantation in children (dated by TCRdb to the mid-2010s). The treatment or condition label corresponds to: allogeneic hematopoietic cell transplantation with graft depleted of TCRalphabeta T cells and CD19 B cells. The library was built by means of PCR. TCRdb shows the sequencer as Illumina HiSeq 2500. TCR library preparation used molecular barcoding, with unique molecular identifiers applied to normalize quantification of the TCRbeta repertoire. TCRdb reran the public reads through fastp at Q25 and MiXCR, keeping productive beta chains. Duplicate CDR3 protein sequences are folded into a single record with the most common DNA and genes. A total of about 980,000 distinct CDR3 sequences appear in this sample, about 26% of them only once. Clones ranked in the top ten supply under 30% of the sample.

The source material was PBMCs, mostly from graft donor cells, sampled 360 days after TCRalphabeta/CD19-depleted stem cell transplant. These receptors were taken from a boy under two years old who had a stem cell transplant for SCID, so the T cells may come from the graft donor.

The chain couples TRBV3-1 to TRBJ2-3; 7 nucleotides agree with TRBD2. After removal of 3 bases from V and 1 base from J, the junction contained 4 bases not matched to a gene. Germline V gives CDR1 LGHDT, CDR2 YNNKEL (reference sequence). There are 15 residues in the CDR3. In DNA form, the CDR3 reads TGTGCCAGCAGCCAGGGGGGGAAGGGCACAGATACGCAGTATTTT. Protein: CASSQGGKGTDTQYF.

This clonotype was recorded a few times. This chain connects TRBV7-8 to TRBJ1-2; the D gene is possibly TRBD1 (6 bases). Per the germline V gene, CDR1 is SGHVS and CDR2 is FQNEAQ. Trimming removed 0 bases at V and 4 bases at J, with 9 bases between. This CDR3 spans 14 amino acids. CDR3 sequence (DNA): TGTGCCAGCAGCTTAGCCGGGACACCCTATGGCTACACCTTC. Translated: CASSLAGTPYGYTF.

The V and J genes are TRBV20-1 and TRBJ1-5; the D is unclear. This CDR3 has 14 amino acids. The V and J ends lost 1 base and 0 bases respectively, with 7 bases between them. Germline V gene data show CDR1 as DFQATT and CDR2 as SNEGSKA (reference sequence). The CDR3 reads CSARVADSNQPQHF. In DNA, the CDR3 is TGCAGTGCTAGAGTGGCGGATAGCAATCAGCCCCAGCATTTT.

The CDR3 region is CASSPQGRNSPLHF. In nucleotides, the CDR3 is TGTGCCAGCAGCCCACAGGGAAGGAATTCACCCCTCCACTTT. J is TRBJ1-6 and V is TRBV9; TRBD1 is a possible D gene (6 bases). The CDR3 spans 14 residues. Trimming cost V 4 bases and J 7 bases, with 12 bases left between them. Germline CDR1 and CDR2: SGDLS and YYNGEE.

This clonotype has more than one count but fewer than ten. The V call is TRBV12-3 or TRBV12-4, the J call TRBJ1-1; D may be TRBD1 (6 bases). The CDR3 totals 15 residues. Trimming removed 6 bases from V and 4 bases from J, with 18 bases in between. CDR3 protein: CASRVYREGSTEAFF. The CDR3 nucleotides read TGTGCCAGCAGGGTCTACAGGGAAGGGTCCACTGAAGCTTTCTTT.

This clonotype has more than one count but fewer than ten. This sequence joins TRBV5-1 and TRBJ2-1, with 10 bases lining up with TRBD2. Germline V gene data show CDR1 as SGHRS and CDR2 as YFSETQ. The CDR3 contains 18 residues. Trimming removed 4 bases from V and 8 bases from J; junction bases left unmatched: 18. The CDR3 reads CASSLREGGGLAVDEQFF. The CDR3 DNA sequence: TGCGCCAGCAGCCTACGGGAAGGGGGCGGACTAGCGGTGGATGAGCAGTTCTTC.

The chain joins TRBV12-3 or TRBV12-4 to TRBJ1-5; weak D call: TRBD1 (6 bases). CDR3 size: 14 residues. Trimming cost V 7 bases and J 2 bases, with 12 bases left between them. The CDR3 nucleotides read TGTGCCAGCAACAATGGGGGCGGCAATCAGCCCCAGCATTTT. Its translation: CASNNGGGNQPQHF.

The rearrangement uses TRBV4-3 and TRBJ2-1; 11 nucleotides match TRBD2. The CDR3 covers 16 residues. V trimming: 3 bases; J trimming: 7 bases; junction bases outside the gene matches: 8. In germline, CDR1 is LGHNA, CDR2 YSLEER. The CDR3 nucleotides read TGCGCCAGCAGCCAGCTAACTAGCGGGGGCCTTAATGAGCAGTTCTTC. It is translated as CASSQLTSGGLNEQFF.

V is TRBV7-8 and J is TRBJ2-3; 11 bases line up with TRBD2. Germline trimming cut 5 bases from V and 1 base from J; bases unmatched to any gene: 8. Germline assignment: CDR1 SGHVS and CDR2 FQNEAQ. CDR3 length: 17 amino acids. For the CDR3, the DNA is TGTGCCAGCAGCCTTAATAGCGGGGGGGCCGGCACAGATACGCAGTATTTT. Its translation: CASSLNSGGAGTDTQYF.

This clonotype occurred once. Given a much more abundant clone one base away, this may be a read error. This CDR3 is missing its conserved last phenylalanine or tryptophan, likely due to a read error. The CDR3 here is CATSDFWGNEQFY. CDR3 in DNA: TGTGCCACCAGTGATTTTTGGGGAAATGAGCAGTTCTAC. The chain has TRBV24-1 and TRBJ2-1; no clear D. This CDR3 is built from 13 residues. Germline CDR1 reads KGHDR; CDR2 reads SFDVKD. Trimming pared 1 base from V and 7 bases from J, leaving 7 bases between.

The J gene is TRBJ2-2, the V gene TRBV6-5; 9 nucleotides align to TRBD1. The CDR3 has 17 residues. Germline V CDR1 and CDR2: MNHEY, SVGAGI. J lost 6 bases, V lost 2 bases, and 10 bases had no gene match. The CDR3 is CASSYLGTGRIAGELFF. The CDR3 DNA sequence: TGTGCCAGCAGTTACCTTGGGACAGGGCGTATAGCCGGGGAGCTGTTTTTT.

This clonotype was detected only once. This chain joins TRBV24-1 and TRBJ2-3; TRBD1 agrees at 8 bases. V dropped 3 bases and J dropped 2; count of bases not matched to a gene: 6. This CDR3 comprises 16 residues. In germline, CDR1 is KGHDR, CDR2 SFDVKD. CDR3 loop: CATSDPPGGDTDTQYF. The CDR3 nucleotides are TGTGCCACCAGTGATCCCCCAGGGGGCGACACAGATACGCAGTATTTT.